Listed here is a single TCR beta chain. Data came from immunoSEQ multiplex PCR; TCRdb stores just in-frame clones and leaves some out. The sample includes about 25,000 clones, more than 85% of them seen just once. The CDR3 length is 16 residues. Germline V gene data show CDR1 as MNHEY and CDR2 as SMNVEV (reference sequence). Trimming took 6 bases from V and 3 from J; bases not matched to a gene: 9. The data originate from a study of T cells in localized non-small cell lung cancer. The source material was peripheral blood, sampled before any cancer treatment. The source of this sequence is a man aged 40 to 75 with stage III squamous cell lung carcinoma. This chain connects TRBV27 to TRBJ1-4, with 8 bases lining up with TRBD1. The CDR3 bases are TGTGCCAGCAGCCGCGGACAGGGAGCTTCTAATGAAAAACTGTTTTTT. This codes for CASSRGQGASNEKLFF.